The next 20 T cell receptor delta chains were all read from a single sample in a study of delta chain sequences of gamma delta T cells. TCRdb re-processed the 5' RACE reads via CATT. This sample has hundreds of delta-chain clones, with almost 9.5% found just once. Sequenced material: either unsorted cells or a sorted T cell fraction (not recorded which). The receptor set was obtained from a human donor in good health.

This clone came up a few times. The amino acid sequence in TCRdb belongs to a much larger clone and departs from this DNA's translation at residue 10, likely a sequencing read error; the sequence shown is translated from the DNA. For the J gene the call is TRDJ4; the V gene lacks a call; whether TRDD3, the table's D call, matches the DNA was not checked. This CDR3 spans 22 amino acids. The CDR3 loop reads CASFLSWGIEPSVGLTGGPLIF. CDR3 nucleotide sequence: TGTGCTTCGTTCCTATCTTGGGGGATTGAGCCTTCCGTCGGCTTAACTGGGGGACCCCTGATCTTT.

Relative to its sample, this clone is medium-sized. A far larger clone is off by one base, so a read error is likely. The rearrangement uses TRDV1 and TRDJ1, with 9 bases fitting TRDD3. The CDR3 runs to 21 residues. CDR1 is TSWWSYY and CDR2 is QGS in the germline V gene. V shed 2 bases and J 2 bases; nucleotides not matched to a gene: 21. Here the CDR3 reads CALGECSFPLYGGILTDKLIF. DNA of the CDR3: TGTGCTCTTGGGGAATGTTCCTTCCCGTTGTACGGGGGGATACTAACCGATAAACTCATCTTT.

No V gene call is available, although the J gene is TRDJ3. The CDR3 consists of 10 residues. The CDR3 DNA reads as TGCGCCTGGGACACCCGACAGATGTTTTTC. The encoded protein is CAWDTRQMFF.

This clone was seen a handful of times. The J segment is TRDJ4; no V gene was assigned; the tabulated D call, TRDD3, remains unverified against the DNA. There are 30 residues in the CDR3. The CDR3 nucleotides read TGCAGTGGTATCAACGCAGAGTATAGTCAATTGTCTTCTTGGGGGAGTTTTTGGATTAGGTATGTCAGCTGTGCCAGTCCCCTGATCTTT. It is translated as CSGINAEYSQLSSWGSFWIRYVSCASPLIF.

On this clone itself: TCRdb assigns this DNA the protein of a much larger clone, which departs from its translation at residue 17; this likely reflects a read error, and the protein shown comes from translating the DNA. This chain links TRDV1 with TRDJ2; 11 nucleotides line up with TRDD3. This CDR3 comprises 23 residues. The junction had 21 bases not matched to a gene; V was cut back by 0 bases and J by 3 bases. Germline V gene sequence: CDR1 TSWWSYY, CDR2 QGS. DNA of the CDR3: TGTGCTCTTGGGGAACTACCCTTCCTACGTCCCTGGGGGATACTCCCTATGACAGCACAACTCTTCTTT. Translating it yields CALGELPFLRPWGILPMTAQLFF.

In this sample, this clone turned up a few times. A read error is the likely source, as a far larger clone sits one nucleotide away. Other nucleotide sequences in the sample specify the same CDR3. The rearrangement uses TRDV1 and TRDJ2, with 10 positions matching TRDD3. This CDR3 contains 22 residues. V lost 2 bases, J lost 1 base, and 19 bases stayed unmatched. The germline CDR1 and CDR2 sequences are TSWWSYY and QGS. CDR3 residues: CALGESLETGGYARILTAQLFF. Written as DNA, the CDR3 is TGTGCTCTTGGGGAATCTTTGGAAACCGGGGGATACGCTCGGATTTTGACAGCACAACTCTTCTTT.

In its sample, this clone was seen a few times. The protein recorded in TCRdb matches a much larger clone and deviates from this DNA's translation at residue 3, suggesting a read error; the protein here is obtained by translating the DNA. The J gene is TRDJ1, the V gene TRDV1; 8 bases map to TRDD3. The CDR3 extends over 20 amino acids. Per germline, CDR1 TSWWSYY and CDR2 QGS. The CDR3 DNA is TGTGCTCATGGGAACTTCGGAAAGAACTGGGGGGTGACCTACACCGATAAACTCATCTTT. This translates into CAHGNFGKNWGVTYTDKLIF.

The table lists this clone with a few counts. For this DNA, TCRdb reports the protein of a much larger clone, which diverges at residue 11, most likely from a read error; the protein presented here is translated directly from the DNA. The chain employs TRDV1 and TRDJ1, with a weak D call TRDD3 (5 bases). Trimming removed 5 bases from V and 0 bases from J, with 28 bases in between. The CDR3 is 20 amino acids. Germline V lookup: CDR1 TSWWSYY, CDR2 QGS. The CDR3 sequence: CALGNFGKNWWVTYTDKLIF. The CDR3 DNA reads TGTGCTCTTGGGAACTTCGGAAAGAACTGGTGGGTGACCTACACCGATAAACTCATCTTT.

This clone was detected a few times. No V gene call is available, although the J gene is TRDJ1; TRDD3 was called by the table and not checked on the DNA. The length of the CDR3 is 18 residues. CDR3 coding DNA: TGCTCCGGTCTTGGGGGACGGGGAGGTGGGGGATACACCGATAAACTCATCTTT. Amino acids: CSGLGGRGGGGYTDKLIF.

The table lists this clone with a few counts. A far larger clone is a single base away, which makes a read error likely. Other nucleotide sequences from this sample produce the same CDR3. The chain couples TRDV1 to TRDJ1, with 8 bases matching TRDD3. The CDR3 has 20 amino acids. The germline CDR1 and CDR2 sequences are TSWWSYY and QGS. Written as DNA, the CDR3 is TGTGCCCTTGGGAACTTCGGAAAGAACTGGGGGGTGACCTACACCGATAAACTCATCTTT. Translation gives CALGNFGKNWGVTYTDKLIF.

In its sample, this clone ranks as large. The chain has TRAV14/DV4 and TRDJ1; maybe TRDD3 (8 bases). This CDR3 contains 22 residues. Per germline, CDR1 TSDPSYG and CDR2 QGSYDQQN (reference sequence). The CDR3 sequence is CALSEGHFFLQEYWGYTDKLIF. CDR3 DNA: TGTGCTCTGAGTGAGGGCCATTTTTTCCTACAAGAGTACTGGGGGTACACCGATAAACTCATCTTT.

This clone was detected only a few times. The TCRdb protein comes from a much larger clone and disagrees with this DNA's translation at residue 5, likely due to a read error; the protein given here is derived from the DNA. The chain couples TRDV1 to TRDJ2, with 13 bases matching TRDD3. J was trimmed by 1 base and V by 4 bases; bases with no gene match: 18. The germline gives CDR1 TSWWSYY, CDR2 QGS. This CDR3 has 22 residues. In DNA form, the CDR3 reads TGTGCTCTTGGGGGATCTTTGGAAACTGGGGGATACGCTCGGATTTTGACAGCACAACTCTTCTTT. This codes for CALGGSLETGGYARILTAQLFF.

This clone showed up just once. The J gene call is TRDJ2, but no V gene call exists; the table names TRDD3, a call not compared with the DNA. The CDR3 loop spans 34 amino acids. CDR3 amino acids: CSGINAEWPPLISWGSKVFRNDACGSALTAQLFF. DNA for the CDR3: TGCAGTGGTATCAACGCAGAGTGGCCTCCACTAATTTCTTGGGGGAGCAAGGTTTTTCGTAATGATGCCTGTGGTAGTGCTTTGACAGCACAACTCTTCTTT.

Only a few counts were recorded for this clone. TCRdb's protein for this DNA is that of a much larger clone and differs from the translation at residue 5, likely a read error; the protein shown is the DNA translation. The chain carries TRDV1 and TRDJ1, with TRDD2 matching 9 bases. V shed 5 bases, J shed 4 bases, and the junction held 26 bases outside the gene matches. The CDR3 length is 21 residues. Germline-derived CDR1 and CDR2 are TSWWSYY and QGS. The CDR3 region is CALGKQLLPSYWGFRGDKLIF. The DNA for the CDR3 is TGTGCTCTTGGGAAACAACTGTTACCTTCCTACTGGGGTTTTAGGGGCGATAAACTCATCTTT.

The table lists this clone with a few counts. TCRdb lists the protein of a much larger clone for this DNA, which differs at residue 16, so this is likely a read error; the protein given here is translated from the DNA itself. This sequence joins TRDV1 and TRDJ1; TRDD3 matches at 8 bases. Germline values: CDR1 TSWWSYY, CDR2 QGS. The CDR3 runs 20 residues. The CDR3 reads CALGNFGKNWGVTYTGKLIF. CDR3 nucleotides: TGTGCTCTTGGGAACTTCGGAAAGAACTGGGGGGTGACCTACACCGGTAAACTCATCTTT.

This clone was detected only a few times. The protein held in TCRdb is that of a much larger clone and does not match this DNA's translation at residue 20, likely because of a read error; the protein shown is translated from the DNA. The genes are TRDV1 and TRDJ2; 13 bases fit TRDD3. The CDR3 contains 22 residues. CDR1 and CDR2 from the germline V gene are TSWWSYY and QGS. The DNA of the CDR3 is TGTGCTCTTGGGGAATCTTTGGAAACTGGGGGATACGCTCGGATTTTGACAGCACAATTCTTCTTT. Translation: CALGESLETGGYARILTAQFFF.

This clone was detected only a few times. A read error is the likely source, as a far larger clone sits one nucleotide away. Different DNA sequences within this sample yield the same CDR3. The chain carries TRDV1 and TRDJ2, with 11 bases identical to TRDD3. Germline V gives CDR1 TSWWSYY, CDR2 QGS. The CDR3 covers 23 residues. The V gene end was trimmed by 0 bases and the J gene end by 0 bases; junction bases not matched to a gene: 18. This CDR3 reads CALGELPFLRPWGILPLTAQLFF. The CDR3 bases are TGTGCTCTTGGGGAACTACCCTTCCTACGACCCTGGGGGATACTCCCTTTGACAGCACAACTCTTCTTT.

Relative to its sample, this clone is medium-sized. V is TRDV1 and J is TRDJ1; TRDD3 agrees at 10 bases. The CDR3 covers 18 residues. V gave up 1 base and J gave up 3 bases; unmatched junction bases: 11. Germline assignment: CDR1 TSWWSYY and CDR2 QGS. The CDR3 DNA sequence: TGTGCTCTTGGGGAACCTGGCATACTGGGGGATTTTGCCGATAAACTCATCTTT. Translated: CALGEPGILGDFADKLIF.

The rearrangement uses TRDV2 and TRDJ3, with 11 positions matching TRDD3. CDR3 length: 18 residues. Germline V gene sequence: CDR1 GEAIGNYY, CDR2 EKD. J gave up 5 bases and V 3 bases, and 8 bases lay outside the gene matches. DNA of the CDR3: TGTGCCTGTGACTCCGTGGGGGATACGCTCCGGGACACCCGACAGATGTTTTTC. This sequence encodes CACDSVGDTLRDTRQMFF.

This clone has more than one count but fewer than ten. The called J gene is TRDJ4, whereas the V gene has no call. CDR3 size: 17 residues. The CDR3 spells CARVGIRYVSCARPLIF. In DNA, the CDR3 is TGTGCGCGAGTCGGGATTAGGTATGTCAGCTGTGCCAGACCCCTGATCTTT.